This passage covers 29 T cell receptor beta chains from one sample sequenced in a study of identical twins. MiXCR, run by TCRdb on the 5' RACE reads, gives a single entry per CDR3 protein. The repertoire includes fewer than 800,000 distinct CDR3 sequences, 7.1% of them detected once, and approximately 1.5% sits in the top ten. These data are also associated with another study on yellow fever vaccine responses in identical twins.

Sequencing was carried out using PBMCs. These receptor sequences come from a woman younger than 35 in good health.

The chain's CDR3 is CASSPDPWRTPPPGEQFF. The CDR3 region has the DNA TGTGCCAGCAGCCCCGATCCATGGCGGACTCCACCGCCTGGCGAGCAGTTCTTC. The chain is built from TRBV7-7 and TRBJ2-1; maybe TRBD2 (5 bases). V lost 5 bases and J lost 10, with 30 bases in between. The germline gives CDR1 SSHAT, CDR2 FNYEAQ (reference sequence). This CDR3 comprises 18 residues.

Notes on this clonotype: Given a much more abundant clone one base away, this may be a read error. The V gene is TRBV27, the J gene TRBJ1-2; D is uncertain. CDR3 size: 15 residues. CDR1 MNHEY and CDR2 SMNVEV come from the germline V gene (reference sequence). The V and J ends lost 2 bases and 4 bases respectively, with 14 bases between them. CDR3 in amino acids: CASSLRSDIFYGYTF. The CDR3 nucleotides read TGTGCCAGCAGTTTAAGGTCCGACATATTCTATGGCTACACCTTC.

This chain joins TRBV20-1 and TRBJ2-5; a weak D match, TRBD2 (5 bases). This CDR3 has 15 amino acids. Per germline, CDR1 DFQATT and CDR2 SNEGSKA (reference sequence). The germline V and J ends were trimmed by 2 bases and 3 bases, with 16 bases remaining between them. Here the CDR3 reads CSARPSTGKKETQYF. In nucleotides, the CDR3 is TGCAGTGCTAGACCGTCTACCGGGAAGAAAGAGACCCAGTACTTC.

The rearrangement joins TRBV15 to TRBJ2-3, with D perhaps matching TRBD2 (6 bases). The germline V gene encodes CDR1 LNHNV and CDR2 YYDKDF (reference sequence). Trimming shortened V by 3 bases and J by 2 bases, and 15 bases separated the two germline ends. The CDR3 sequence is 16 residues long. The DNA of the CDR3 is TGTGCCACCAGCAGTCCACTAACGGGAGCCACAGATACGCAGTATTTT. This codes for CATSSPLTGATDTQYF.

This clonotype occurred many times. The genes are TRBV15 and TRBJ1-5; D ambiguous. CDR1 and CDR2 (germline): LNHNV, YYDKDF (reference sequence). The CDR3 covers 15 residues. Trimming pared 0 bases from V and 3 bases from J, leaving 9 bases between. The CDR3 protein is CATSRDRAVNQPQHF. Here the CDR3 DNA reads TGTGCCACCAGCAGAGATAGGGCAGTCAATCAGCCCCAGCATTTT.

CDR3 region: CASSYFFRDRGFRNEQFF. CDR3 DNA sequence: TGTGCCAGCAGTTACTTCTTCCGGGACAGGGGTTTTCGCAATGAGCAGTTCTTC. The chain is built from TRBV6-5 and TRBJ2-1; 10 bases align to TRBD1. With V trimmed by 1 base and J by 6 bases, 12 bases remained unmatched. Germline values: CDR1 MNHEY, CDR2 SVGAGI. The CDR3 loop spans 18 amino acids.

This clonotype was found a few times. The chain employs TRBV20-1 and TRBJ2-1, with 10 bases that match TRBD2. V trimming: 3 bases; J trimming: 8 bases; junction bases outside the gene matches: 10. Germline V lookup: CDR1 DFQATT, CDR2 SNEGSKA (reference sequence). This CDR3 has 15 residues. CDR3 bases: TGCAGTGCTAGGCCCGTGGTAGCGGGGGGCGATGAGCAGTTCTTC. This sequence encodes CSARPVVAGGDEQFF.

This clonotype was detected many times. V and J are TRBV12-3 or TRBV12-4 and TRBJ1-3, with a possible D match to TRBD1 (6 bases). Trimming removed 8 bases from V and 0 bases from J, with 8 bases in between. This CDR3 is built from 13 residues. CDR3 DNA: TGTGCCAGCGACAGGACCTCTGGAAACACCATATATTTT. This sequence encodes CASDRTSGNTIYF.

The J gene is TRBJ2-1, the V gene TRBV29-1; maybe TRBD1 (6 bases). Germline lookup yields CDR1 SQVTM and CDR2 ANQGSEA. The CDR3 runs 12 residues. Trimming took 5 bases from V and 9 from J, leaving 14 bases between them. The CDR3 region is CSVPGLGGEQFF. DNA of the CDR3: TGCAGCGTTCCAGGCCTAGGGGGTGAGCAGTTCTTC.

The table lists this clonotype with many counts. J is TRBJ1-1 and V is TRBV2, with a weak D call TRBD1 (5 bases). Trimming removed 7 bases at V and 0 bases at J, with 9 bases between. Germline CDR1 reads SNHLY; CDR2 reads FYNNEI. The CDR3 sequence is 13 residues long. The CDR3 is CASTKGMNTEAFF. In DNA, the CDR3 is TGTGCCAGCACCAAGGGGATGAACACTGAAGCTTTCTTT.

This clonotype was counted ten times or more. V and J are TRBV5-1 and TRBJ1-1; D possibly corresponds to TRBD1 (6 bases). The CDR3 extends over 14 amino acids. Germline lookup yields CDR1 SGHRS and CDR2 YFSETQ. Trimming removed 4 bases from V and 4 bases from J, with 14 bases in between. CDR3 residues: CASSNDRIGTEAFF. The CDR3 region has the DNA TGCGCCAGCAGCAACGACAGGATCGGCACTGAAGCTTTCTTT.

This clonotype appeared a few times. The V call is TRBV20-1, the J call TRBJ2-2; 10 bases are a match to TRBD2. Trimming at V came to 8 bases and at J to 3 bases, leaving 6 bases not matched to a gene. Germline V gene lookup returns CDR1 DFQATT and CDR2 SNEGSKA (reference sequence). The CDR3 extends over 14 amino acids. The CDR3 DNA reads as TGCAGTACAAGCGGGGGGGCCTACACCGGGGAGCTGTTTTTT. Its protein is CSTSGGAYTGELFF.

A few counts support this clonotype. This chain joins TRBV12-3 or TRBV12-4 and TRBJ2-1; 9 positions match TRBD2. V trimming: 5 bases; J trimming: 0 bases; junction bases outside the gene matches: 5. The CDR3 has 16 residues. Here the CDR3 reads CASSPYSGSSYNEQFF. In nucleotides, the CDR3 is TGTGCCAGCAGTCCTTATAGCGGGAGCTCCTACAATGAGCAGTTCTTC.

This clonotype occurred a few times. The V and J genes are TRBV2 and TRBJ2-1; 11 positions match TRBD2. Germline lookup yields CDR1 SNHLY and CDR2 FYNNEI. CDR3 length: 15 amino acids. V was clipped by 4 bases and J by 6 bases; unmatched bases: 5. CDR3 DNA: TGTGCCAGCAGTGTAGCGGGGGGGGTTCGCAATGAGCAGTTCTTC. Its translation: CASSVAGGVRNEQFF.

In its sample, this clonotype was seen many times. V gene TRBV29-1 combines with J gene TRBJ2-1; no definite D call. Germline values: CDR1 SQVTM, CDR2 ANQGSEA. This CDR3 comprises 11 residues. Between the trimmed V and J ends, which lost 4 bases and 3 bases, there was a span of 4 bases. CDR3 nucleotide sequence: TGCAGCGTTGTAGGCTACAATGAGCAGTTCTTC. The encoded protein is CSVVGYNEQFF.

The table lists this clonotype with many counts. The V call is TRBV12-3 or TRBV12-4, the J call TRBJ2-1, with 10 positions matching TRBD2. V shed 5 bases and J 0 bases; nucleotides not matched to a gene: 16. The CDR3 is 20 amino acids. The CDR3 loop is CASSPFLPSGSQSSYNEQFF. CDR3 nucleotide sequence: TGTGCCAGCAGTCCCTTTCTTCCTAGCGGGAGCCAGAGCTCCTACAATGAGCAGTTCTTC.

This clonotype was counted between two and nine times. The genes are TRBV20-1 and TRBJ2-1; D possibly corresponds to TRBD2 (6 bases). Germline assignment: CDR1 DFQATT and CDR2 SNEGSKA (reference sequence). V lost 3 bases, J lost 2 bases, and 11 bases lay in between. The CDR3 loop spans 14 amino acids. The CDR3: CSASGWEAYNEQFF. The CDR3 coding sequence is TGCAGTGCTAGTGGGTGGGAGGCCTACAATGAGCAGTTCTTC.

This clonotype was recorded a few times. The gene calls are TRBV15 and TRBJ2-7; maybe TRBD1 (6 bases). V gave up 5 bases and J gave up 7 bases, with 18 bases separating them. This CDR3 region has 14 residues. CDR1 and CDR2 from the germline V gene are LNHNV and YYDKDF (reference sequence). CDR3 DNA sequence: TGTGCCACCAGCGCGCACAGGGTAACGGGTGAGCAGTACGTC. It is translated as CATSAHRVTGEQYV.

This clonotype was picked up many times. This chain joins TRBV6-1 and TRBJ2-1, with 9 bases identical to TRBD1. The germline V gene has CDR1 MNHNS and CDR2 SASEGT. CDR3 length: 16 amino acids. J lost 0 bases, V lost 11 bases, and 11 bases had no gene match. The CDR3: CAARGGQGRSYNEQFF. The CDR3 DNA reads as TGTGCCGCCAGGGGAGGACAGGGGCGCTCCTACAATGAGCAGTTCTTC.

CDR3 amino acids: CATSRAEETQYF. CDR3 sequence (DNA): TGTGCCACCAGTCGGGCTGAAGAGACCCAGTACTTC. The chain couples TRBV24-1 to TRBJ2-5; D ambiguous. CDR3 length equals 12 residues. V gave up 6 bases and J gave up 3 bases, with 7 bases separating them. CDR1 is KGHDR and CDR2 is SFDVKD in the germline V gene.

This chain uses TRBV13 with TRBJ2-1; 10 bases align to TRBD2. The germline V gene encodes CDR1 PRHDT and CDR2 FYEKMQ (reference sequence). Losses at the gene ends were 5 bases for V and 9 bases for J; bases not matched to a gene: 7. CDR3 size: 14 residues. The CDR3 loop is CASSHSGRSGEQFF. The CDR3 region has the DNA TGTGCCAGCAGCCATAGCGGGAGGTCCGGTGAGCAGTTCTTC.

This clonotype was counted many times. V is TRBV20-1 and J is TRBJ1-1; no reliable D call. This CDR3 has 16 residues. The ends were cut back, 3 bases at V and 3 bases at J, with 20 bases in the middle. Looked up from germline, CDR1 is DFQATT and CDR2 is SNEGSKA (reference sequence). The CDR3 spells CSASTTNPLRDTEAFF. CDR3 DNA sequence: TGCAGTGCTAGCACGACGAACCCCCTAAGGGACACTGAAGCTTTCTTT.

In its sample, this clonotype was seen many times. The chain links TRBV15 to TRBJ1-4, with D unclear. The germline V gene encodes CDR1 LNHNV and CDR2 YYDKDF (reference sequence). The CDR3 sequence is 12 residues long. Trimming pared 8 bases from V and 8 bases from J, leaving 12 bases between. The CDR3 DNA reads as TGTGCCACCGGCCGGAAAACGGAAAAACTGTTTTTT. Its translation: CATGRKTEKLFF.

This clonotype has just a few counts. The CDR3 is CASSYPGGGLNTGELFF. CDR3 nucleotide sequence: TGTGCCAGCAGTTACCCCGGCGGGGGGCTGAACACCGGGGAGCTGTTTTTT. The rearrangement joins TRBV6-5 to TRBJ2-2; the match to TRBD2 covers 8 bases. V lost 2 bases and J lost 1; bases outside the gene matches: 6. The CDR3 extends over 17 amino acids. The germline V gene encodes CDR1 MNHEY and CDR2 SVGAGI.

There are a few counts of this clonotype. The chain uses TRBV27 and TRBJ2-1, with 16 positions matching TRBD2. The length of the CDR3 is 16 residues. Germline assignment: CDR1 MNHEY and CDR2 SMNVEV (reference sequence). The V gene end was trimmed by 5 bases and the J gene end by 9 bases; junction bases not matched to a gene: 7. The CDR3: CASSGLGTSGRGEQFF. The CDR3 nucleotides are TGTGCCAGCAGTGGCCTCGGGACTAGCGGGAGGGGTGAGCAGTTCTTC.

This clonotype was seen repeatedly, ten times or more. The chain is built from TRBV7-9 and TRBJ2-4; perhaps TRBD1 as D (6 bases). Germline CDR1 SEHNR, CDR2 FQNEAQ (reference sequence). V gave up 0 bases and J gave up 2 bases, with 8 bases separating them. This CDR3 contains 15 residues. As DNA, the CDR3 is TGTGCCAGCAGCTTAGCCCAGGGGACCAAAAACATTCAGTACTTC. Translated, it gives CASSLAQGTKNIQYF.

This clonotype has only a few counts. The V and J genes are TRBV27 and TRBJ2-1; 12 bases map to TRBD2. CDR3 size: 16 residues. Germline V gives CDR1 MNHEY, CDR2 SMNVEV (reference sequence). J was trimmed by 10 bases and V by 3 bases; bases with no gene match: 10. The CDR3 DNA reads TGTGCCAGCAGTTTCCTTTCAGGGACTAGCGGGCTAGAGCAGTTCTTC. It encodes CASSFLSGTSGLEQFF.

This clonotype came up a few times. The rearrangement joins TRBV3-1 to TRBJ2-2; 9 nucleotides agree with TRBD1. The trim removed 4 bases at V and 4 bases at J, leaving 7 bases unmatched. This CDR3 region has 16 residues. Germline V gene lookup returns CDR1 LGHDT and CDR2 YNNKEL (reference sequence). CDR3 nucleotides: TGTGCCAGCAGCCCCCGGGACAGGGTGAGCACCGGGGAGCTGTTTTTT. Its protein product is CASSPRDRVSTGELFF. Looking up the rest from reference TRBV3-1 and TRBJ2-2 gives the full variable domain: DTAVSQTPKYLVTQMGNDKSIKCEQNLGHDTMYWYKQDSKKFLKIMFSYNNKELIINETVPNRFSPKSPDKAHLNLHINSLELGDSAVYFCASSPRDRVSTGELFFGEGSRLTVL.

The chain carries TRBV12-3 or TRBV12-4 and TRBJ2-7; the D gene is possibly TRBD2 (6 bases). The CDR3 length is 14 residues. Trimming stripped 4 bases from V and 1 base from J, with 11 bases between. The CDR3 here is CASSSPGESYEQYF. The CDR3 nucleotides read TGTGCCAGCAGTTCTCCGGGAGAATCCTACGAGCAGTACTTC.